In this sample, the clone carrying this T cell receptor beta chain turned up many times. Its specificity is not known. Using its own MiXCR run on the 5' RACE reads, TCRdb lists one record per CDR3 protein. This sample has 200,000 to 300,000 distinct CDR3 sequences, with 8% to 9.5% found just once. This record comes from a study of CD8 T cells in ankylosing spondylitis. Study findings and constraints: Characteristic of ankylosing spondylitis blood, it appeared, was a TCR beta motif comprising about eight highly homologous variants.

The V gene end was trimmed by 4 bases and the J gene end by 6 bases; junction bases not matched to a gene: 6. This CDR3 has 13 amino acids. Looked up from germline, CDR1 is MNHEY and CDR2 is SVGEGT. V and J are TRBV6-2 or TRBV6-3 and TRBJ2-7, with TRBD1 matching over 7 bases. Sequenced input: blood, either unsorted or a sorted T cell fraction (not recorded which). The sequence was collected from a male donor with ankylosing spondylitis or in good health (not recorded which). The DNA for the CDR3 is TGTGCCAGCAGTTCGAGTACAGGGGTCGAGCAGTACTTC. It codes for CASSSSTGVEQYF.